This TCR beta chain came from a study of blood T cell repertoires in COVID-19. The overall study: Both acute and convalescent COVID-19 samples were obtained from the United States, Italy and Spain. Sources were T cells, B-cell-depleted T cells, or PBMCs; the material itself was cDNA or gDNA.

As processed by the authors: Reference gene primer amplification gave nucleated cell count estimates. The assay was immunoSEQ multiplex PCR, and TCRdb's table has in-frame clones only and misses some. V, J and clone size are taken as reported in that table, and D and trimming were inferred from the DNA itself. The table has hundreds of thousands of clones, roughly nine tenths seen once; the top ten hold 2% to 2.5%. V shed 2 bases and J shed 5 bases, with 4 bases lying between them. The CDR3 is 12 amino acids. CDR1 is SEHNR, CDR2 FQNEAQ, per germline (reference sequence). The chain links TRBV7-9 to TRBJ2-4; D is unclear. The sample was peripheral blood. The receptor comes from a woman between 50 and 59 years old who had recovered from COVID-19. CDR3 nucleotide sequence: TGTGCCAGCAGCTTATCCGAAAACATTCAGTACTTC. Its translation is CASSLSENIQYF. Combining the CDR3 with reference TRBV7-9 and TRBJ2-4 gives the whole variable domain DTGVSQNPRHKITKRGQNVTFRCDPISEHNRLYWYRQTLGQGPEFLTYFQNEAQLEKSRLLSDRFSAERPKGSFSTLEIQRTEQGDSAMYLCASSLSENIQYFGAGTRLSVL.